The sequence of this T cell receptor beta chain was determined in a study of Ad26.COV2.S vaccination and SARS-CoV-2 variants. The overall study: A participant enrolled in the COV1001 Ad26.COV2.S trial arm provided the sample. Into the muscle, Ad26.COV2.S was dosed once or twice, 56 days apart.

Indicated treatment: over 15 received Ad26.COV2.S at low or high dose, single or two shots; 5 received placebo; per-sample allocation not given. Day 63 after the first vaccine or placebo injection was the time point for sampling. Trimming stripped 2 bases from V and 5 bases from J, with 10 bases between. The CDR3 covers 13 residues. Germline CDR1 MNHEY, CDR2 SVGEGT. Whole-study results and caveats: Total T cell responses were possibly underestimated by TCR breadth and depth analyses. After vaccination, reports described spike-specific CD8+ and CD4+ T cell responses as showing substantial breadth.

As to this clone: The antigen is unknown.

Generated by immunoSEQ multiplex PCR, the TCRdb table keeps only in-frame clones and is missing some. This sample yields about 420,000 clones, of which 88% are seen a single time; less than 4% belongs to the top ten. The chain carries TRBV6-2 or TRBV6-3 and TRBJ2-7; D perhaps matches TRBD1 (5 bases). Sequencing was performed on peripheral blood, taken in a trial of Ad26.COV2.S vaccine versus placebo. The source of this sequence is a person between 18 and 65 years old who received the Ad26.COV2.S COVID-19 vaccine or a placebo. The DNA of the CDR3 is TGTGCCAGCAGTTACGCAGGGATCAACGAGCAGTACTTC. This translates into CASSYAGINEQYF.